This TCR beta chain emerged from a study of shared clonotypes between healthy human individuals. Points on this clone: Its antigen is undetermined.

The junction had 14 bases not matched to a gene; V was cut back by 0 bases and J by 7 bases. CDR1 and CDR2 (germline): GTSNPN, SVGIG (reference sequence). The CDR3 loop spans 17 amino acids. Study conclusions and caveats: Clonotype sharing levels among donors were expected to vary with sequencing depth. Compared with memory subsets, naive subsets generally had larger estimated richness.

The study separated CD4+ cells into CD45RA+ naive and CD45RA-negative memory subsets. TCRdb's copy holds only in-frame clones and misses some; the assay was immunoSEQ multiplex PCR. The table shows 2,500,000 or so clones, with around 90% occurring only once. The sequenced sample was naive CD4+ T cells sorted from blood. Subset meaning: CD45RA+ positively selected. This clonotype was obtained from a man younger than 35 in good health. V and J are TRBV30 and TRBJ2-5; 10 nucleotides line up with TRBD2. The CDR3 coding sequence is TGTGCCTGGAGTGTACTTCGGACTAGCGGAGGCCCAGGGACCCAGTACTTC. Translating gives CAWSVLRTSGGPGTQYF.